One sample yielded the 10 T cell receptor beta chains listed below, sequenced in a study of T cell changes during pregnancy in multiple sclerosis. Only in-frame clones appear in the TCRdb table, and some are missing; sequencing was by immunoSEQ multiplex PCR. The table records about 100,000 clones, 75% to 95% of them present only once. The sample consisted of peripheral blood, taken in the second trimester of pregnancy. The receptors here all came from a female donor with multiple sclerosis, enrolled in a pregnancy study.

The chain uses TRBV28 and TRBJ2-1; D is possibly TRBD2 (6 bases). The CDR3 loop spans 17 amino acids. CDR1 is MDHEN, CDR2 SYDVKM, per germline. V lost 7 bases, J lost 0 bases, and 19 bases lay in between. The CDR3 is CASIPSTRKFSYNEQFF. CDR3 sequence (DNA): TGTGCCAGCATCCCTTCGACTAGAAAGTTCTCCTACAATGAGCAGTTCTTC.

The CDR3 DNA follows: TGTGCCAGCAGCTTGCAGGGGGCTTATGAAAAACTGTTTTTT. This codes for CASSLQGAYEKLFF. V and J are TRBV5-6 and TRBJ1-4; 8 bases fit TRBD1. The germline V gene has CDR1 SGHDT and CDR2 YYEEEE. With 1 base clipped from V and 6 bases from J, the junction kept 2 bases outside the gene matches. CDR3 length: 14 amino acids. The complete variable domain, with remaining parts taken from reference TRBV5-6 and TRBJ1-4, reads DAGVTQSPTHLIKTRGQQVTLRCSPKSGHDTVSWYQQALGQGPQFIFQYYEEEERQRGNFPDRFSGHQFPNYSSELNVNALLLGDSALYLCASSLQGAYEKLFFGSGTQLSVL.

V usage is TRBV23-1 and J usage is TRBJ1-2; 9 nucleotides align to TRBD1. TRBV23-1 counts as an open reading frame of uncertain function. V shed 2 bases and J 3 bases; nucleotides not matched to a gene: 10. The length of the CDR3 is 17 residues. The CDR3 region has the DNA TGCGCCAGCAGTCAACCCGGGACAGGGACTCCTGACTATGGCTACACCTTC. As protein: CASSQPGTGTPDYGYTF.

V gene TRBV11-3 combines with J gene TRBJ2-2; 7 bases map to TRBD1. There are 15 residues in the CDR3. The germline gives CDR1 SGHNT, CDR2 YENEEA. Trimming cost V 6 bases and J 4 bases; bases outside gene matches: 8. The CDR3 DNA sequence: TGTGCCAGCAGTCCGCGGACAGGACCCACCGGGGAGCTGTTTTTT. It is translated as CASSPRTGPTGELFF.

The rearrangement joins TRBV20-1 to TRBJ2-7; D unclear. In germline, CDR1 is DFQATT, CDR2 SNEGSKA (reference sequence). V lost 3 bases to trimming and J lost 4 bases, with 4 bases between them. The CDR3 extends over 10 amino acids. The DNA for the CDR3 is TGCAGTGCTAGTTCGTACGAGCAGTACTTC. Translation: CSASSYEQYF.

This clone was counted a few times. The chain employs TRBV7-9 and TRBJ1-4; weak D call: TRBD1 (5 bases). V lost 0 bases and J 10 bases, leaving 15 bases between the germline ends. The CDR3 has 15 residues. Germline CDR1 reads SEHNR; CDR2 reads FQNEAQ (reference sequence). The CDR3: CASSLAGGGGAKLFF. The CDR3 DNA follows: TGTGCCAGCAGCTTAGCGGGCGGGGGAGGTGCAAAACTGTTTTTT. The variable domain in full, with the rest retrieved from reference TRBV7-9 and TRBJ1-4, is DTGVSQNPRHKITKRGQNVTFRCDPISEHNRLYWYRQTLGQGPEFLTYFQNEAQLEKSRLLSDRFSAERPKGSFSTLEIQRTEQGDSAMYLCASSLAGGGGAKLFFGSGTQLSVL.

This chain uses TRBV5-6 with TRBJ2-3; 11 bases line up with TRBD1. This CDR3 region has 15 residues. Germline CDR1 is SGHDT and CDR2 is YYEEEE. V lost 4 bases to trimming and J lost 4 bases; unmatched junction nucleotides: 5. The CDR3 nucleotides read TGTGCCAGCAGCCGGACAGGGGGCTATGCAGATACGCAGTATTTT. As protein: CASSRTGGYADTQYF. Together with reference TRBV5-6 and TRBJ2-3, the CDR3 gives the full variable domain: DAGVTQSPTHLIKTRGQQVTLRCSPKSGHDTVSWYQQALGQGPQFIFQYYEEEERQRGNFPDRFSGHQFPNYSSELNVNALLLGDSALYLCASSRTGGYADTQYFGPGTRLTVL.

The chain uses TRBV7-6 and TRBJ2-7, with TRBD2 identical over 8 bases. Per the germline V gene, CDR1 is SGHVS and CDR2 is FNYEAQ. With V trimmed by 6 bases and J by 0 bases, 16 bases remained unmatched. This CDR3 contains 18 residues. The CDR3: CASRPGRNSAGGSYEQYF. The CDR3 nucleotides read TGTGCCAGCAGACCGGGACGGAATTCGGCGGGAGGCTCCTACGAGCAGTACTTC.

In the case of this clone: One end of the junction fails to match germline, which may point to a read error. The chain has TRBV19 and TRBJ1-1, with 9 bases that match TRBD1. In germline, CDR1 is LNHDA, CDR2 SQIVND (reference sequence). This CDR3 has 17 amino acids. The CDR3 region is CASSLDRTGARVTEAFF. CDR3 DNA: TGTGCCAGTAGTTTAGACCGGACAGGGGCGCGAGTCACTGAAGCTTTCTTT.

The rearrangement links TRBV18 to TRBJ2-7; the D gene is possibly TRBD2 (6 bases). There are 17 residues in the CDR3. Trimming left V 0 bases short and J 0 bases short, with 15 bases between. CDR1 and CDR2 from the germline V gene are KGHSH and LQKENI. The CDR3 bases are TGTGCCAGCTCACCACCGACCCCGATGACTAGCTCCTACGAGCAGTACTTC. Translating gives CASSPPTPMTSSYEQYF.